The 25 T cell receptor beta chains listed next were all sequenced from one sample in a study of lymphopenia after photon versus proton radiotherapy. The protocol was immunoSEQ multiplex PCR, while the TCRdb copy is restricted to in-frame clones and leaves out a portion. The data show 77,000 or so clones, about 83% seen once. The starting material was peripheral blood, obtained from a patient treated with proton-based radiotherapy. These receptors were obtained from a man aged 55 to 70 with pancreatic cancer.

The V gene is TRBV30, the J gene TRBJ2-7; D call uncertain. Trimming cost V 2 bases and J 3 bases, with 8 bases left between them. The CDR3 runs 12 residues. CDR1 GTSNPN and CDR2 SVGIG come from the germline V gene (reference sequence). Written as DNA, the CDR3 is TGTGCCTGGAGTACCGGCAGCTACGAGCAGTACTTC. This gives the protein CAWSTGSYEQYF.

The CDR3 loop is CASSPKWRIADGYTF. As DNA, the CDR3 is TGTGCCAGCAGCCCTAAATGGAGGATCGCGGATGGCTACACCTTC. This chain connects TRBV11-2 to TRBJ1-2; no definite D call. The germline CDR1 and CDR2 sequences are SGHAT and FQNNGV. Trimming stripped 5 bases from V and 6 bases from J, with 19 bases between. This CDR3 contains 15 residues.

The V and J genes are TRBV11-2 and TRBJ2-1, with D perhaps TRBD1 or TRBD2 (5 bases each). CDR1 is SGHAT and CDR2 is FQNNGV in the germline V gene. This CDR3 region has 15 residues. The ends were cut back, 5 bases at V and 6 bases at J, with 17 bases in the middle. The CDR3 reads CASSPEGVGGNEQFF. The DNA of the CDR3 is TGTGCCAGCAGCCCCGAGGGAGTTGGGGGCAATGAGCAGTTCTTC.

J is TRBJ2-3 and V is TRBV6-5; D is uncertain. V lost 4 bases to trimming and J lost 0 bases, with 8 bases between them. Germline V gives CDR1 MNHEY, CDR2 SVGAGI. The CDR3 extends over 14 amino acids. CDR3: CASSLGASTDTQYF. The DNA of the CDR3 is TGTGCCAGCAGTTTAGGTGCTAGCACAGATACGCAGTATTTT.

The rearrangement joins TRBV28 to TRBJ2-7; 12 bases line up with TRBD2. The V gene's germline CDR1 is MDHEN and CDR2 SYDVKM. J lost 7 bases, V lost 9 bases, and 7 bases had no gene match. The CDR3 is 13 amino acids. In nucleotides, the CDR3 is TGTGCCAGTCTAGCGGGAGGGCCGGGAGAGCAGTACTTC. Translation: CASLAGGPGEQYF. The full variable domain, its missing parts supplied by reference TRBV28 and TRBJ2-7, is DVKVTQSSRYLVKRTGEKVFLECVQDMDHENMFWYRQDPGLGLRLIYFSYDVKMKEKGDIPEGYSVSREKKERFSLILESASTNQTSMYLCASLAGGPGEQYFGPGTRLTVT.

The chain is built from TRBV28 and TRBJ1-5; D is perhaps TRBD1 (6 bases). There are 12 residues in the CDR3. V dropped 10 bases and J dropped 3 bases, with 10 bases sitting between them. CDR1 and CDR2 (germline): MDHEN, SYDVKM. The CDR3 is CATDRYNQPQHF. The CDR3, as DNA: TGTGCCACGGACAGATACAATCAGCCCCAGCATTTT. Full variable domain (outside the CDR3, taken from reference TRBV28 and TRBJ1-5): DVKVTQSSRYLVKRTGEKVFLECVQDMDHENMFWYRQDPGLGLRLIYFSYDVKMKEKGDIPEGYSVSREKKERFSLILESASTNQTSMYLCATDRYNQPQHFGDGTRLSIL.

The rearrangement links TRBV7-8 to TRBJ2-5; 7 positions match TRBD2. The CDR3 extends over 14 amino acids. Germline loops: CDR1 SGHVS, CDR2 FQNEAQ. J was trimmed by 5 bases and V by 0 bases; bases with no gene match: 3. CDR3 in amino acids: CASSLAAGSETQYF. The CDR3 DNA reads TGTGCCAGCAGCTTAGCAGCGGGATCGGAGACCCAGTACTTC.

The chain is built from TRBV5-1 and TRBJ1-5; D not resolved. Germline V gene data show CDR1 as SGHRS and CDR2 as YFSETQ. V was trimmed by 4 bases and J by 5 bases, leaving 10 bases between them. CDR3 length: 13 residues. CDR3 sequence (DNA): TGCGCCAGCAGCCGTTCTGGGGATCAGCCCCAGCATTTT. It codes for CASSRSGDQPQHF.

V usage is TRBV15 and J usage is TRBJ2-1; TRBD2 aligns across 8 bases. In germline, CDR1 is LNHNV, CDR2 YYDKDF (reference sequence). Trimming removed 5 bases from V and 2 bases from J; junction bases left unmatched: 8. The length of the CDR3 is 16 residues. This CDR3 is CATSGVAGITYNEQFF. CDR3 nucleotides: TGTGCCACCAGCGGGGTAGCGGGAATCACCTACAATGAGCAGTTCTTC.

In this sample, this clone turned up once. V gene TRBV6-5 combines with J gene TRBJ2-1, with D perhaps TRBD2 (6 bases). This CDR3 has 13 residues. Deletions cut 6 bases from V and 3 bases from J, with 9 bases between. The germline CDR1 and CDR2 sequences are MNHEY and SVGAGI. The CDR3 loop is CASSRDFYNEQFF. As DNA, the CDR3 is TGTGCCAGCAGCAGGGACTTCTACAATGAGCAGTTCTTC.

This clone appeared once. This chain uses TRBV29-1 with TRBJ2-7, with 7 bases matching TRBD1. CDR1 is SQVTM and CDR2 is ANQGSEA in the germline V gene. The ends lost 6 bases at V and 3 bases at J; junction bases unmatched: 5. CDR3 size: 12 residues. This CDR3 reads CSVRGHFYEQYF. CDR3 DNA sequence: TGCAGCGTGAGGGGGCATTTCTACGAGCAGTACTTC.

J is TRBJ1-2 and V is TRBV6-6, with D uncertain. Germline-derived CDR1 and CDR2 are MNHNY and SVGAGI (reference sequence). There are 12 residues in the CDR3. Trimming left V 5 bases short and J 8 bases short, with 12 bases between. CDR3 sequence reads: CASSNQASGYTF. In DNA form, the CDR3 reads TGTGCCAGCAGTAATCAGGCATCCGGCTACACCTTC.

The V call is TRBV6-6, the J call TRBJ1-1; 7 nucleotides line up with TRBD1. Germline V CDR1 and CDR2: MNHNY, SVGAGI (reference sequence). Trimming at V came to 8 bases and at J to 2 bases, leaving 11 bases not matched to a gene. CDR3 length equals 15 residues. The DNA of the CDR3 is TGTGCCAGCCCTACAGGGGATACGGGAAACACTGAAGCTTTCTTT. Translating it yields CASPTGDTGNTEAFF.

The chain joins TRBV6-1 to TRBJ2-5, with D perhaps matching TRBD2 (6 bases). CDR1 MNHNS and CDR2 SASEGT come from the germline V gene. The CDR3 is made up of 14 amino acids. V lost 6 bases, J lost 4 bases, and 15 bases lay in between. The CDR3, as DNA: TGTGCCAGCAGAGTGGGGACTCTTCGAGAGACCCAGTACTTC. Its translation: CASRVGTLRETQYF.

The genes are TRBV30 and TRBJ1-2; TRBD1 agrees at 8 bases. The CDR3 is 16 residues long. Germline trimming cut 4 bases from V and 8 bases from J; bases unmatched to any gene: 18. Germline CDR1 and CDR2: GTSNPN and SVGIG (reference sequence). The CDR3 is CAWTRPWTGQGGGYTF. The CDR3 DNA follows: TGTGCCTGGACTAGACCCTGGACAGGGCAGGGAGGGGGCTACACCTTC.

V usage is TRBV28 and J usage is TRBJ2-5; 10 bases align to TRBD2. The germline V gene encodes CDR1 MDHEN and CDR2 SYDVKM. V lost 5 bases and J lost 2; bases outside the gene matches: 8. This CDR3 is built from 16 residues. CDR3 coding DNA: TGTGCCAGCAGTCCGACTAGCGGGCTACTTCAAGAGACCCAGTACTTC. This gives the protein CASSPTSGLLQETQYF.

This rearrangement joins TRBV7-2 to TRBJ2-7; D gene uncertain. The V gene's germline CDR1 is SGHTA and CDR2 FQGNSA. This CDR3 has 13 amino acids. With 6 bases removed from V and 3 bases from J, the gap between germline ends came to 12 bases. In nucleotides, the CDR3 is TGTGCCAGCAGTAACAGAGCCGGCTACGAGCAGTACTTC. It codes for CASSNRAGYEQYF.

V gene TRBV19 combines with J gene TRBJ2-4; TRBD1 is a possible D gene (5 bases). The V gene lost 9 bases and the J gene lost 1 base, with 13 bases spanning the gap. Germline V gives CDR1 LNHDA, CDR2 SQIVND (reference sequence). This CDR3 has 14 amino acids. CDR3 DNA sequence: TGTGCCAGCCAAGACAGTTTGGCCAAAAACATTCAGTACTTC. Its protein is CASQDSLAKNIQYF. Drawing the rest from reference TRBV19 and TRBJ2-4, the complete variable domain is DGGITQSPKYLFRKEGQNVTLSCEQNLNHDAMYWYRQDPGQGLRLIYYSQIVNDFQKGDIAEGYSVSREKKESFPLTVTSAQKNPTAFYLCASQDSLAKNIQYFGAGTRLSVL.

The chain recombines TRBV6-5 with TRBJ1-2; no clear D. Trimming shortened V by 0 bases and J by 4 bases, and 6 bases separated the two germline ends. The germline CDR1 and CDR2 sequences are MNHEY and SVGAGI. The CDR3 sequence is 13 residues long. CDR3 in amino acids: CASSYSPSYGYTF. The CDR3 DNA is TGTGCCAGCAGTTACTCGCCCAGCTATGGCTACACCTTC.

This chain's CDR3 is CASRGPGQVRTQYF. In DNA form, the CDR3 reads TGTGCCAGCAGAGGCCCGGGACAAGTACGTACCCAGTACTTC. The gene calls are TRBV6-1 and TRBJ2-5; tentative D call: TRBD1 (6 bases). Germline V gives CDR1 MNHNS, CDR2 SASEGT. Trimming left V 6 bases short and J 8 bases short, with 19 bases between. This CDR3 has 14 amino acids.

V gene TRBV9 combines with J gene TRBJ2-3; the D is unclear. V gave up 0 bases and J gave up 0 bases, with 5 bases separating them. Germline-derived CDR1 and CDR2 are SGDLS and YYNGEE. This CDR3 spans 14 amino acids. The CDR3 reads CASSVVSSTDTQYF. CDR3 bases: TGTGCCAGCAGCGTAGTTAGCAGCACAGATACGCAGTATTTT.

The chain carries TRBV30 and TRBJ2-5; D is possibly TRBD1 (6 bases). This CDR3 has 14 amino acids. The germline CDR1 and CDR2 sequences are GTSNPN and SVGIG (reference sequence). Trimming stripped 4 bases from V and 0 bases from J, with 12 bases between. The CDR3 DNA sequence: TGTGCCTGGACGGGACACAAAGACCAAGAGACCCAGTACTTC. Residues: CAWTGHKDQETQYF.

The chain employs TRBV18 and TRBJ2-1, with 8 bases aligning to TRBD2. This CDR3 region has 14 residues. Germline loops: CDR1 KGHSH, CDR2 LQKENI. V shed 4 bases and J 4 bases; nucleotides not matched to a gene: 3. The CDR3, as DNA: TGTGCCAGCTCACTACTAGCGGAATACAATGAGCAGTTCTTC. Protein product: CASSLLAEYNEQFF.

The chain employs TRBV21-1 and TRBJ1-5; the listed D gene, TRBD1, was not tested against the DNA. TRBV21-1 is a listed pseudogene. This CDR3 contains 16 residues. The CDR3 DNA is TGTGCCAGCAGCCCGAGGGGGCAGACCCTCAATCAGCCCCAGCATTTT. Protein product: CASSPRGQTLNQPQHF.

The chain carries TRBV25-1 and TRBJ2-7, with 13 positions matching TRBD2. This CDR3 is built from 14 residues. V lost 10 bases to trimming and J lost 6 bases; unmatched junction nucleotides: 9. Germline V gene sequence: CDR1 MGHDK, CDR2 SYGVNS. As DNA, the CDR3 is TGTGCCACAGGGACTAGCGGGAAATCAGGCGAGCAGTACTTC. It codes for CATGTSGKSGEQYF.